A single sample gave rise to the 27 T cell receptor beta chains below, sequenced in a study of identical twins. TCRdb itself ran the 5' RACE reads through MiXCR, one entry per CDR3 protein. In the table there are a few hundred thousand distinct CDR3 sequences, roughly 13% of which are singletons. This sample was also put to use in a study of yellow fever vaccine responses in identical twins.

Specimen: memory (CD45RO+) T cells sorted from blood. The receptors were sampled from a young woman in good health.

The chain carries TRBV6-2 or TRBV6-3 and TRBJ2-1; 9 bases align to TRBD2. CDR3 length: 15 amino acids. The germline V gene has CDR1 MNHEY and CDR2 SVGEGT. J was trimmed by 4 bases and V by 6 bases; bases with no gene match: 7. The chain's CDR3 is CASSKSGGTYNEQFF. For the CDR3, the DNA is TGTGCCAGCAGCAAAAGCGGGGGGACATACAATGAGCAGTTCTTC.

In this sample, this clonotype turned up a few times. This chain connects TRBV15 to TRBJ2-2, with TRBD1 matching over 8 bases. CDR3 size: 17 residues. With V trimmed by 0 bases and J by 6 bases, 9 bases remained unmatched. In germline, CDR1 is LNHNV, CDR2 YYDKDF (reference sequence). The CDR3 sequence: CATSREGDRRRAGELFF. The CDR3 DNA reads TGTGCCACCAGCAGAGAGGGGGACAGGAGGAGGGCCGGGGAGCTGTTTTTT.

DNA of the CDR3: TGTGCCAGCAGTTTGTCAGGGACACCGAATGAAAAACTGTTTTTT. This gives the protein CASSLSGTPNEKLFF. The V call is TRBV28, the J call TRBJ1-4; a possible D gene is TRBD1 (6 bases). V was shortened by 3 bases and J by 5 bases, with 13 bases between the two germline ends. CDR3 length: 15 residues. Per germline, CDR1 MDHEN and CDR2 SYDVKM.

This clonotype was found many times. The DNA for the CDR3 is TGTGCCAGCAGGGATCCGGGACAGGGTCATGGCTACACCTTC. It translates to CASRDPGQGHGYTF. V usage is TRBV6-2 or TRBV6-3 and J usage is TRBJ1-2, with 9 bases that match TRBD1. CDR3 length: 14 amino acids. J gave up 6 bases and V 6 bases, and 8 bases lay outside the gene matches. Germline lookup yields CDR1 MNHEY and CDR2 SVGEGT.

The rearrangement joins TRBV29-1 to TRBJ2-3; D is undetermined. V was trimmed by 2 bases and J by 0 bases, leaving 15 bases between them. Per the germline V gene, CDR1 is SQVTM and CDR2 is ANQGSEA. The CDR3 is made up of 16 amino acids. CDR3 region: CSVERPVAASTDTQYF. CDR3 nucleotide sequence: TGCAGCGTTGAACGGCCGGTCGCAGCTAGCACAGATACGCAGTATTTT.

J is TRBJ2-4 and V is TRBV25-1; D is possibly TRBD1 (6 bases). The V gene's germline CDR1 is MGHDK and CDR2 SYGVNS. Trimming pared 4 bases from V and 3 bases from J, leaving 16 bases between. The CDR3 runs to 16 residues. CDR3 region: CASSAQGNLVKNIQYF. CDR3 DNA sequence: TGTGCCAGCAGTGCCCAGGGGAATCTGGTCAAAAACATTCAGTACTTC.

The V call is TRBV6-1, the J call TRBJ2-7; 7 bases map to TRBD2. Losses at the gene ends were 8 bases for V and 3 bases for J; bases not matched to a gene: 10. The CDR3 contains 14 residues. Germline V gives CDR1 MNHNS, CDR2 SASEGT. The CDR3 spells CASVGEGGYYEQYF. CDR3 bases: TGTGCCAGCGTAGGGGAGGGAGGTTACTACGAGCAGTACTTC.

The chain joins TRBV7-2 to TRBJ2-3; 8 bases line up with TRBD2. Germline trimming cut 1 base from V and 2 bases from J; bases unmatched to any gene: 5. The CDR3 consists of 16 residues. Germline V gene sequence: CDR1 SGHTA, CDR2 FQGNSA. CDR3 protein: CASSLGSGGHTDTQYF. CDR3 coding DNA: TGTGCCAGCAGCTTAGGTTCGGGAGGGCACACAGATACGCAGTATTTT.

This clonotype was picked up a small number of times. The chain recombines TRBV29-1 with TRBJ2-2; weak D call: TRBD2 (5 bases). The CDR3 runs to 14 residues. V was trimmed by 7 bases and J by 0 bases, leaving 12 bases between them. CDR1 and CDR2 (germline): SQVTM, ANQGSEA. The CDR3 sequence is CSAEGLANTGELFF. Here the CDR3 DNA reads TGCAGCGCCGAGGGTCTGGCGAACACCGGGGAGCTGTTTTTT.

This clonotype was found many times. V gene TRBV27 combines with J gene TRBJ2-2; D may correspond to TRBD1 or TRBD2 (5 bases each). The V end lost 5 bases, the J end lost 5 bases, and 15 bases lay between the germline ends. The CDR3 is 15 amino acids. CDR1 is MNHEY, CDR2 SMNVEV, per germline (reference sequence). The DNA for the CDR3 is TGTGCCAGCAGTCCGAGTCGGGGCGGAACCGGGGAGCTGTTTTTT. As protein: CASSPSRGGTGELFF.

V and J are TRBV24-1 and TRBJ2-7, with D perhaps matching TRBD1 (6 bases). The CDR3 runs to 14 residues. The germline V gene has CDR1 KGHDR and CDR2 SFDVKD. V shed 4 bases and J shed 2 bases, with 11 bases lying between them. CDR3 sequence reads: CATSELRGPYEQYF. The CDR3 coding sequence is TGTGCCACCAGTGAGCTCAGGGGTCCCTACGAGCAGTACTTC.

This chain links TRBV7-9 with TRBJ2-3, with unresolved D. Germline V CDR1 and CDR2: SEHNR, FQNEAQ (reference sequence). This CDR3 contains 16 residues. Trimming took off 1 base at V and 4 bases at J, with 15 bases between the two ends. The CDR3 sequence: CASSLGRQAAADTQYF. The CDR3 DNA reads TGTGCCAGCAGCTTAGGTCGCCAGGCCGCAGCAGATACGCAGTATTTT.

The chain links TRBV6-1 to TRBJ2-7; D perhaps matches TRBD1 (6 bases). This CDR3 region has 14 residues. The ends were cut back, 2 bases at V and 1 base at J, with 9 bases in the middle. Germline loops: CDR1 MNHNS, CDR2 SASEGT. The CDR3 DNA is TGTGCCAGCAGTGAATCAGGGGAATCCTACGAGCAGTACTTC. Translation gives CASSESGESYEQYF.

The rearrangement links TRBV5-5 to TRBJ2-7; D is perhaps TRBD1 (5 bases). Germline V lookup: CDR1 SGHKS, CDR2 YYEKEE (reference sequence). V lost 3 bases and J lost 2, with 12 bases in between. CDR3 length equals 14 residues. The chain's CDR3 is CASSSRADPYEQYF. The DNA of the CDR3 is TGTGCCAGCAGCTCCAGGGCAGACCCCTACGAGCAGTACTTC.

This clonotype was recorded many times. The chain is built from TRBV20-1 and TRBJ2-7, with D possibly being TRBD2 (5 bases). The CDR3 has 15 amino acids. Germline V CDR1 and CDR2: DFQATT, SNEGSKA (reference sequence). Trimming stripped 0 bases from V and 1 base from J, with 13 bases between. The DNA of the CDR3 is TGCAGTGCTAGAGATCCGAGAGGGTTGTCCTACGAGCAGTACTTC. Translated: CSARDPRGLSYEQYF.

This clonotype was observed a handful of times. V is TRBV3-1 and J is TRBJ2-2; 10 bases map to TRBD2. CDR3 length equals 16 residues. Germline CDR1 LGHDT, CDR2 YNNKEL (reference sequence). J lost 8 bases, V lost 1 base, and 7 bases had no gene match. DNA of the CDR3: TGTGCCAGCAGCCAAGTGGCGGGACTAGCGTATGGGGAGCTGTTTTTT. This sequence encodes CASSQVAGLAYGELFF.

This clonotype was detected ten times or more. CDR3 loop: CSVEDLRDRAKNIQYF. CDR3 DNA sequence: TGCAGCGTTGAAGATCTGAGGGACAGGGCCAAAAACATTCAGTACTTC. V and J are TRBV29-1 and TRBJ2-4; 8 nucleotides align to TRBD1. With 0 bases clipped from V and 1 base from J, the junction kept 5 bases outside the gene matches. The CDR3 contains 16 residues. The V gene's germline CDR1 is SQVTM and CDR2 ANQGSEA.

The V and J genes are TRBV3-1 and TRBJ2-4; 8 positions agree with TRBD2. CDR1 LGHDT and CDR2 YNNKEL come from the germline V gene (reference sequence). V was pared by 1 base and J by 3 bases, with 2 bases of the junction left unmatched. This CDR3 region has 15 residues. Written as DNA, the CDR3 is TGTGCCAGCAGCCAAGGCGGGAGGTACAAAAACATTCAGTACTTC. The encoded protein is CASSQGGRYKNIQYF.

The chain is built from TRBV3-1 and TRBJ2-1; 10 bases agree with TRBD2. The CDR3 covers 16 residues. Germline V gene lookup returns CDR1 LGHDT and CDR2 YNNKEL (reference sequence). Germline trimming cut 5 bases from V and 8 bases from J; bases unmatched to any gene: 12. The CDR3 DNA sequence: TGTGCCAGCAGCGGAAAGGCGACAGCGGGGGGGGATGAGCAGTTCTTC. Its protein is CASSGKATAGGDEQFF.

This sequence joins TRBV30 and TRBJ1-1, with 9 bases matching TRBD1. V lost 2 bases, J lost 3 bases, and 4 bases stayed unmatched. Germline loops: CDR1 GTSNPN, CDR2 SVGIG (reference sequence). This CDR3 spans 14 amino acids. CDR3 sequence: CAWSNRGRDTEAFF. DNA for the CDR3: TGTGCCTGGAGTAACAGGGGGCGGGACACTGAAGCTTTCTTT.

This clonotype was observed at least ten times. The CDR3 is CASSQRPRTSGIFSTDTQYF. CDR3 nucleotide sequence: TGTGCCAGCAGCCAACGTCCTCGGACTAGCGGTATTTTTAGCACAGATACGCAGTATTTT. The chain employs TRBV3-1 and TRBJ2-3; 10 nucleotides align to TRBD2. Germline V lookup: CDR1 LGHDT, CDR2 YNNKEL (reference sequence). CDR3 length: 20 amino acids. The ends lost 2 bases at V and 0 bases at J; junction bases unmatched: 14.

There are a few counts of this clonotype. V is TRBV18 and J is TRBJ2-2; D uncertain. The V end was cut by 5 bases, the J end by 6 bases, with 13 bases between. CDR1 KGHSH and CDR2 LQKENI come from the germline V gene. The CDR3 sequence is 14 residues long. The CDR3 DNA follows: TGTGCCAGCTCAGCAAAGGAGAGCTCCGGGGAGCTGTTTTTT. Amino acid sequence: CASSAKESSGELFF.

The chain combines TRBV10-3 with TRBJ2-5, with D uncertain. V was pared by 6 bases and J by 3 bases, with 11 bases between. CDR1 and CDR2 (germline): ENHRY, SYGVKD. There are 13 residues in the CDR3. The CDR3 is CAISDRVEETQYF. Here the CDR3 DNA reads TGTGCCATCAGCGATAGGGTTGAAGAGACCCAGTACTTC.

This clonotype was detected a few times. This rearrangement joins TRBV24-1 to TRBJ2-1, with a tentative D call TRBD2 (5 bases). The germline V gene encodes CDR1 KGHDR and CDR2 SFDVKD. The CDR3 extends over 14 amino acids. V lost 7 bases and J lost 4, with 13 bases in between. The CDR3 spells CATSPRGIYNEQFF. For the CDR3, the DNA is TGTGCCACCAGCCCCCGAGGGATTTACAATGAGCAGTTCTTC.

The chain uses TRBV7-8 and TRBJ2-5, with 14 bases aligning to TRBD2. CDR1 SGHVS and CDR2 FQNEAQ come from the germline V gene. After removal of 0 bases from V and 5 bases from J, the junction contained 8 bases not matched to a gene. The CDR3 has 18 residues. The DNA of the CDR3 is TGTGCCAGCAGCTTAGCTTTCGGGACTAGCGGGAGCGGTGAGACCCAGTACTTC. It translates to CASSLAFGTSGSGETQYF.

The V and J genes are TRBV6-1 and TRBJ1-1; 9 nucleotides align to TRBD1. This CDR3 comprises 13 residues. V trimming: 6 bases; J trimming: 6 bases; junction bases outside the gene matches: 5. Germline CDR1 is MNHNS and CDR2 is SASEGT. CDR3 in DNA: TGTGCCAGCAGATTTCGGACAGGGGCTGAAGCTTTCTTT. It is translated as CASRFRTGAEAFF.

This clonotype was counted many times. J is TRBJ2-1 and V is TRBV7-2, with D hard to call. This CDR3 is 14 amino acids long. CDR1 is SGHTA, CDR2 FQGNSA, per germline. Between the trimmed V and J ends, which lost 5 bases and 4 bases, there was a span of 12 bases. This CDR3 reads CASSPSLKYNEQFF. The DNA of the CDR3 is TGTGCCAGCAGCCCCTCCCTCAAATACAATGAGCAGTTCTTC.